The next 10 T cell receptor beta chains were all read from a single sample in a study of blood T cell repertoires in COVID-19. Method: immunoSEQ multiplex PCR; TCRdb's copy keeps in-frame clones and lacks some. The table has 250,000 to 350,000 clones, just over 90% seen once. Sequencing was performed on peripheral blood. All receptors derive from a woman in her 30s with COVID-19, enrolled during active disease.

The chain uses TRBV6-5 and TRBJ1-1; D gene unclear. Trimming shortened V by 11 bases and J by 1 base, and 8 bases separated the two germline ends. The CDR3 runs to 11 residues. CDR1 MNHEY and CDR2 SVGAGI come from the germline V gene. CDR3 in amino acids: CAVLQNTEAFF. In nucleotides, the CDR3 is TGTGCCGTTTTACAGAACACTGAAGCTTTCTTT.

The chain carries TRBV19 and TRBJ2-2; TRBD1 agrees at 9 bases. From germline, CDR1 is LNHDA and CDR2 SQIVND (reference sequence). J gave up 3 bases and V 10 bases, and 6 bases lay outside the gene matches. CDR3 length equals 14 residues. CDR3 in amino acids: CATTRTGDTGELFF. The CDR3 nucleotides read TGTGCCACCACGAGGACAGGGGACACCGGGGAGCTGTTTTTT.

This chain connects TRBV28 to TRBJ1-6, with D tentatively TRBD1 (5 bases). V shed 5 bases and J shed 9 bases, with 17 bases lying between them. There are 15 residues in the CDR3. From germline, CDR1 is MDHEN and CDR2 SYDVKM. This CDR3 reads CASSDPGLLGSPLHF. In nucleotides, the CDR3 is TGTGCCAGCAGTGACCCGGGACTTCTCGGTTCACCCCTCCACTTT.

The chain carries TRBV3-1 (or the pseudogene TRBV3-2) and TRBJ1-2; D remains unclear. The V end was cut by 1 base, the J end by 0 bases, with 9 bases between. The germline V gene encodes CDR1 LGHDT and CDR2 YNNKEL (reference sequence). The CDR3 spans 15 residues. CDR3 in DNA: TGTGCCAGCAGCCAAGGAAGAGGGTCTAACTATGGCTACACCTTC. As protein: CASSQGRGSNYGYTF.

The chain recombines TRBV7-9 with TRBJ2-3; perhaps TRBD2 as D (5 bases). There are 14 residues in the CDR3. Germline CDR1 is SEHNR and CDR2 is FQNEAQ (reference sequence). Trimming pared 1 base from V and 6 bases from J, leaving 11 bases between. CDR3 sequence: CASSLGGSGDTQYF. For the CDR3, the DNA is TGTGCCAGCAGCTTAGGTGGGAGTGGGGATACGCAGTATTTT.

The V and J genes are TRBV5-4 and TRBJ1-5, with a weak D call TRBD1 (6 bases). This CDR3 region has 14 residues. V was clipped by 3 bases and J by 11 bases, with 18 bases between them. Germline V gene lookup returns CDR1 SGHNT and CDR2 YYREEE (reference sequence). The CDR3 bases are TGTGCCAGCAGCTCCCAGGACAGCCGACGGGCCCAGCATTTT. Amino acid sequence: CASSSQDSRRAQHF.

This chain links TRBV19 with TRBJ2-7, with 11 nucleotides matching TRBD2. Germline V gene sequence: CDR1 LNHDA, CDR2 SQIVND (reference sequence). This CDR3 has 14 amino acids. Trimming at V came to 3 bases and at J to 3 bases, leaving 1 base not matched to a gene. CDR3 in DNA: TGTGCCAGTAGTATCGGACTAGCGGGCTACGAGCAGTACTTC. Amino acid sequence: CASSIGLAGYEQYF.

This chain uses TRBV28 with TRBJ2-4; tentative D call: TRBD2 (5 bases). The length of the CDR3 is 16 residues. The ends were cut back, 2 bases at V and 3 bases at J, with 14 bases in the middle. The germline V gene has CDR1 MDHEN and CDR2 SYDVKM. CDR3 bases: TGTGCCAGCAGTTTACTGACGACCCGGGGCAAAAACATTCAGTACTTC. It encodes CASSLLTTRGKNIQYF. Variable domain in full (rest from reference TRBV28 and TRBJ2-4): DVKVTQSSRYLVKRTGEKVFLECVQDMDHENMFWYRQDPGLGLRLIYFSYDVKMKEKGDIPEGYSVSREKKERFSLILESASTNQTSMYLCASSLLTTRGKNIQYFGAGTRLSVL.

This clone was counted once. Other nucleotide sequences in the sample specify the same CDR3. The CDR3 spells CASSLSGGGTEAFF. In DNA, the CDR3 is TGTGCCAGCAGTTTATCTGGGGGCGGCACTGAAGCTTTCTTT. V is TRBV27 and J is TRBJ1-1; possibly TRBD1 for D (6 bases). V lost 0 bases and J lost 4, with 9 bases in between. This CDR3 contains 14 residues. Germline V CDR1 and CDR2: MNHEY, SMNVEV (reference sequence).

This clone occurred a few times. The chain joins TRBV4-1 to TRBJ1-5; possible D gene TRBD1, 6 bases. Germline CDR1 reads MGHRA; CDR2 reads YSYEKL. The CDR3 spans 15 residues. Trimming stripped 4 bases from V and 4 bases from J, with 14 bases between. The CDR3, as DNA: TGCGCCAGCAGCCCCCTACAGGGAACTAATCAGCCCCAGCATTTT. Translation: CASSPLQGTNQPQHF.